This TCR beta chain was obtained from a study of T cell clones after liver transplantation. Study background: Apart from a few HCV-positive recipients, transplants were for non-autoimmune, non-viral reasons. Study-level results: A significant post-transplant drop in circulating graft-donor-reactive CD4 TCRbeta sequences occurred in most of the 8 subjects.

V was cut by 5 bases and J by 3 bases, with 7 bases left in between. Germline V CDR1 and CDR2: ENHRY, SYGVKD. CDR3 length: 13 residues. Produced via immunoSEQ multiplex PCR; TCRdb's table is partial and in-frame only. The table lists about 80,000 clones, 80% to 85% of them singletons. To note about this clone: Its antigen remains unknown.

The V and J genes are TRBV10-3 and TRBJ1-4; D is uncertain. The clonotype comes from a human patient who received a liver transplant. Some T cells may be provided by the graft donor. This specimen was CD4+ T cells from blood, taken 45 to 46 months after liver transplant. As DNA, the CDR3 is TGTGCCATCAGTAGTAGGGCTAATGAAAAACTGTTTTTT. Protein sequence: CAISSRANEKLFF.